One sample yielded the 16 T cell receptor beta chains listed below, sequenced in a study of cytomegalovirus exposure and HLA in healthy donors. This PCR relied on a set of 60 Vbeta primers and 13 Jbeta primers. Profiled with immunoSEQ multiplex PCR; TCRdb holds only in-frame clones, not every one. The repertoire consists of roughly 160,000 clones, with approximately 81% occurring once and the leading ten covering roughly 7.6%. The sequenced sample consisted of PBMCs. Receptor source: a woman in her twenties or thirties in good health and CMV-seropositive.

This clone was detected only once. V gene TRBV18 combines with J gene TRBJ2-3; 10 bases are shared with TRBD2. Germline lookup yields CDR1 KGHSH and CDR2 LQKENI. Unmatched junction bases numbered 5, after V lost 1 base and J lost 4 bases. The CDR3 totals 16 residues. The CDR3 spells CASSPRAGGRSDTQYF. CDR3 coding DNA: TGTGCCAGCTCACCACGAGCGGGGGGGCGGTCAGATACGCAGTATTTT.

The sample holds a few counts of this clone. The rearrangement uses TRBV5-6 and TRBJ2-1, with 7 bases identical to TRBD1. V shed 2 bases and J 2 bases; nucleotides not matched to a gene: 4. The germline V gene has CDR1 SGHDT and CDR2 YYEEEE. This CDR3 comprises 15 residues. This chain's CDR3 is CASSLQGNPYNEQFF. The CDR3 DNA reads as TGTGCCAGCAGCTTACAGGGGAACCCCTACAATGAGCAGTTCTTC.

This chain uses TRBV9 with TRBJ2-2; weak D call: TRBD2 (7 bases). CDR1 and CDR2 from the germline V gene are SGDLS and YYNGEE. The length of the CDR3 is 20 residues. Between the trimmed V and J ends, which lost 3 bases and 0 bases, there was a span of 24 bases. The CDR3: CASSEFVGGRPRSNTGELFF. In DNA, the CDR3 is TGTGCCAGCAGCGAGTTCGTGGGGGGGCGACCCCGGTCGAACACCGGGGAGCTGTTTTTT.

This clone has only one observation. The chain is built from TRBV6-5 and TRBJ1-6, with D unclear. V was cut by 6 bases and J by 0 bases, with 9 bases left in between. Germline V gene lookup returns CDR1 MNHEY and CDR2 SVGAGI. The CDR3 spans 15 residues. CDR3 region: CASRLLSSYNSPLHF. CDR3 coding DNA: TGTGCCAGCAGGCTATTAAGCTCCTATAATTCACCCCTCCACTTT.

The chain carries TRBV5-1 and TRBJ2-5, with D maybe TRBD2 (7 bases). Trimming cost V 0 bases and J 2 bases, with 14 bases left between them. From germline, CDR1 is SGHRS and CDR2 YFSETQ. The CDR3 extends over 16 amino acids. CDR3: CASSLASGTQQETQYF. The CDR3 nucleotides read TGCGCCAGCAGCTTGGCAAGCGGGACACAACAAGAGACCCAGTACTTC.

The V and J genes are TRBV27 and TRBJ1-5, with TRBD1 matching 9 bases. The J segment lost 6 bases and the V segment lost 5 bases, leaving 8 bases of the junction unmatched. CDR1 MNHEY and CDR2 SMNVEV come from the germline V gene (reference sequence). The CDR3 loop spans 15 amino acids. The CDR3, as DNA: TGTGCCAGCAGTGGGGACAGGGAGTATGGTCAGCCCCAGCATTTT. Translation: CASSGDREYGQPQHF.

The table lists this clone with a count of one. This sequence joins TRBV28 and TRBJ2-1; TRBD1 is a possible D gene (6 bases). Germline V lookup: CDR1 MDHEN, CDR2 SYDVKM. This CDR3 is 15 amino acids long. Trimming took off 3 bases at V and 4 bases at J, with 13 bases between the two ends. This CDR3 reads CASSFRGGDYNEQFF. The DNA for the CDR3 is TGTGCCAGCAGTTTTAGAGGGGGTGATTACAATGAGCAGTTCTTC. Full variable domain (outside the CDR3, taken from reference TRBV28 and TRBJ2-1): DVKVTQSSRYLVKRTGEKVFLECVQDMDHENMFWYRQDPGLGLRLIYFSYDVKMKEKGDIPEGYSVSREKKERFSLILESASTNQTSMYLCASSFRGGDYNEQFFGPGTRLTVL.

The rearrangement links TRBV5-6 to TRBJ2-7, with D unclear. The germline gives CDR1 SGHDT, CDR2 YYEEEE. This CDR3 contains 12 residues. Trimming took off 0 bases at V and 9 bases at J, with 10 bases between the two ends. CDR3: CASSLGFAGQYF. CDR3 nucleotide sequence: TGTGCCAGCAGCTTGGGGTTTGCAGGGCAGTACTTC.

J is TRBJ2-3 and V is TRBV5-5; D unresolved. In germline, CDR1 is SGHKS, CDR2 YYEKEE (reference sequence). Trimming pared 4 bases from V and 0 bases from J, leaving 6 bases between. The CDR3 loop spans 13 amino acids. CDR3 coding DNA: TGTGCCAGCAGCGCGCGGAGCACAGATACGCAGTATTTT. Its protein is CASSARSTDTQYF.

The chain combines TRBV7-2 with TRBJ1-2; 7 bases are shared with TRBD1. CDR1 SGHTA and CDR2 FQGNSA come from the germline V gene. With V trimmed by 5 bases and J by 3 bases, 6 bases remained unmatched. The CDR3 is 14 amino acids. DNA of the CDR3: TGTGCCAGCAGCGGGGACAGACTCTACTATGGCTACACCTTC. Protein: CASSGDRLYYGYTF.

This chain uses TRBV6-5 with TRBJ2-2; D is undetermined. The germline V and J ends were trimmed by 6 bases and 3 bases, with 8 bases remaining between them. CDR3 length: 13 residues. Germline values: CDR1 MNHEY, CDR2 SVGAGI. CDR3 DNA sequence: TGTGCCAGCAGGATTCTATACACCGGGGAGCTGTTTTTT. Its protein product is CASRILYTGELFF.

CDR3 loop: CASGLEDSYQPQHF. The CDR3 bases are TGTGCTAGTGGTTTGGAAGACAGCTATCAGCCCCAGCATTTT. The V gene is TRBV12-5, the J gene TRBJ1-5, with a tentative D call TRBD1 (5 bases). CDR3 length: 14 residues. Looked up from germline, CDR1 is LGHNT and CDR2 is FRNRAP. Trimming shortened V by 1 base and J by 5 bases, and 9 bases separated the two germline ends.

The chain employs TRBV5-4 and TRBJ2-7; tentative D call: TRBD2 (6 bases). CDR3 length: 15 residues. Germline lookup yields CDR1 SGHNT and CDR2 YYREEE (reference sequence). V lost 2 bases, J lost 0 bases, and 12 bases lay in between. CDR3: CASSFAGTASYEQYF. CDR3 nucleotide sequence: TGTGCCAGCAGCTTCGCCGGGACTGCCTCCTACGAGCAGTACTTC.

The chain carries TRBV5-1 and TRBJ1-1; D uncertain. Germline V gene lookup returns CDR1 SGHRS and CDR2 YFSETQ. V lost 4 bases, J lost 1 base, and 14 bases lay in between. CDR3 length: 15 residues. As DNA, the CDR3 is TGCGCCAGCAGCCCCCCGGTGAGGGAGAACACTGAAGCTTTCTTT. Residues: CASSPPVRENTEAFF.

The chain joins TRBV7-8 to TRBJ1-1; TRBD1 is a possible D gene (5 bases). Germline CDR1 reads SGHVS; CDR2 reads FQNEAQ. The CDR3 extends over 15 amino acids. Trimming stripped 4 bases from V and 3 bases from J, with 15 bases between. CDR3 sequence (DNA): TGTGCCAGCAGCTCCACGACAGAAAGTTACACTGAAGCTTTCTTT. It is translated as CASSSTTESYTEAFF.

The chain joins TRBV4-2 to TRBJ2-5, with 12 bases identical to TRBD2. Germline values: CDR1 LGHNA, CDR2 YNFKEQ. J gave up 0 bases and V 4 bases, and 12 bases lay outside the gene matches. The CDR3 totals 19 residues. The CDR3 bases are TGTGCCAGCAGCCCTCGACTAGCGGGGGCTCCTCAAAACCAAGAGACCCAGTACTTC. Its translation: CASSPRLAGAPQNQETQYF.